These 20 T cell receptor beta chains originate from one sample sequenced in a study of beta chain features in type 1 diabetes. Expressed TCRB transcripts were sequenced because the entire RNA isolate underwent reverse transcription. Here immunoSEQ multiplex PCR was the method, and the copy in TCRdb shows in-frame clones only, minus some. The repertoire includes more than 300,000 clones, 10% to 15% of them detected once, and more than 0.015% sits in the top ten. Sequenced sample: naive CD4+ T cells from blood. These receptors originate from a man in his late teens or twenties in good health.

This chain connects TRBV7-2 to TRBJ2-3, with 7 bases that match TRBD2. The trim removed 5 bases at V and 4 bases at J, leaving 9 bases unmatched. CDR3 length: 15 residues. Germline CDR1 and CDR2: SGHTA and FQGNSA. The CDR3 region is CASSPRAGASDTQYF. The CDR3 bases are TGTGCCAGCAGCCCGCGGGCGGGAGCATCAGATACGCAGTATTTT.

This clone was detected only a few times. The V call is TRBV4-3, the J call TRBJ2-7, with D maybe TRBD1 (6 bases). This CDR3 has 17 residues. V was trimmed by 4 bases and J by 0 bases, leaving 19 bases between them. From germline, CDR1 is LGHNA and CDR2 YSLEER. The CDR3 DNA is TGCGCCAGCAGCCTGGGGTTTGGGGACACGAGCTCCTACGAGCAGTACTTC. Translated, it gives CASSLGFGDTSSYEQYF.

V and J are TRBV11-2 and TRBJ1-1; no reliable D call. V was shortened by 6 bases and J by 7 bases, with 12 bases between the two germline ends. The CDR3 contains 12 residues. Germline CDR1 SGHAT, CDR2 FQNNGV. CDR3 sequence reads: CASRSDTSEAFF. DNA of the CDR3: TGTGCCAGCAGATCCGACACGAGTGAAGCTTTCTTT.

The chain uses TRBV28 and TRBJ1-5; 8 nucleotides line up with TRBD1. The CDR3 sequence is 16 residues long. Germline CDR1 is MDHEN and CDR2 is SYDVKM. The J segment lost 1 base and the V segment lost 6 bases, leaving 8 bases of the junction unmatched. The CDR3 DNA sequence: TGTGCCAGCAGGAAGACAGGGGAGGGGAGCAATCAGCCCCAGCATTTT. This encodes CASRKTGEGSNQPQHF.

The CDR3 is CASSNKGQGASEQFF. The CDR3 DNA reads TGTGCCAGCAGCAATAAGGGACAGGGGGCTAGTGAGCAGTTCTTC. The V call is TRBV6-5, the J call TRBJ2-1; 12 nucleotides line up with TRBD1. The CDR3 extends over 15 amino acids. Looked up from germline, CDR1 is MNHEY and CDR2 is SVGAGI. V dropped 6 bases and J dropped 9; count of bases not matched to a gene: 9.

This chain links TRBV11-2 with TRBJ1-2; TRBD1 agrees at 8 bases. After removal of 4 bases from V and 8 bases from J, the junction contained 9 bases not matched to a gene. CDR1 SGHAT and CDR2 FQNNGV come from the germline V gene. CDR3 length: 14 residues. The CDR3 loop reads CASSSQGAREGYTF. CDR3 nucleotide sequence: TGTGCCAGCAGCTCCCAGGGGGCGCGAGAGGGCTACACCTTC.

This clone was seen a few times. The chain combines TRBV5-1 with TRBJ2-1; TRBD1 agrees at 8 bases. Unmatched junction bases numbered 11, after V lost 4 bases and J lost 14 bases. The V gene's germline CDR1 is SGHRS and CDR2 YFSETQ. This CDR3 has 13 residues. The CDR3 sequence: CASSIMDREREFF. CDR3 sequence (DNA): TGCGCCAGCAGCATCATGGACAGGGAAAGGGAGTTCTTC.

This clone was observed a handful of times. V is TRBV29-1 and J is TRBJ2-3; D gene ambiguous. V lost 7 bases and J 3 bases, leaving 11 bases between the germline ends. CDR1 and CDR2 (germline): SQVTM, ANQGSEA. The CDR3 loop spans 12 amino acids. The CDR3 nucleotides read TGCAGCGCCATGCCACAAACAGATACGCAGTATTTT. It yields the protein CSAMPQTDTQYF.

In this sample, this clone turned up a few times. V usage is TRBV2 and J usage is TRBJ1-6, with 7 bases aligning to TRBD1. V trimming: 8 bases; J trimming: 9 bases; junction bases outside the gene matches: 10. This CDR3 has 14 amino acids. In germline, CDR1 is SNHLY, CDR2 FYNNEI. The CDR3 DNA is TGTGCCAGCCAGGGGGTACAGGGGATTTCACCCCTCCACTTT. Protein sequence: CASQGVQGISPLHF.

This chain links TRBV7-9 with TRBJ2-7, with TRBD1 matching 10 bases. In germline, CDR1 is SEHNR, CDR2 FQNEAQ (reference sequence). V gave up 4 bases and J gave up 3 bases; unmatched junction bases: 9. The CDR3 is made up of 16 amino acids. The CDR3 reads CASSSKPGQGHYEQYF. In DNA, the CDR3 is TGTGCCAGCAGCTCTAAACCGGGACAGGGGCACTACGAGCAGTACTTC.

The V call is TRBV30, the J call TRBJ1-4; 7 bases agree with TRBD1. The trim removed 2 bases at V and 3 bases at J, leaving 9 bases unmatched. The CDR3 runs 16 residues. Germline loops: CDR1 GTSNPN, CDR2 SVGIG (reference sequence). The CDR3 DNA reads as TGTGCCTGGAGTAAATCCCGGGACAGACCTAATGAAAAACTGTTTTTT. Encoded protein: CAWSKSRDRPNEKLFF.

The chain couples TRBV5-1 to TRBJ2-5, with 12 positions matching TRBD2. Trimming took 4 bases from V and 5 from J; bases not matched to a gene: 12. The germline gives CDR1 SGHRS, CDR2 YFSETQ. CDR3 length: 17 amino acids. CDR3 loop: CASSPRLAGGPRETQYF. CDR3 DNA sequence: TGCGCCAGCAGCCCCCGGCTAGCGGGAGGGCCCCGGGAGACCCAGTACTTC.

This clone came up a few times. V and J are TRBV30 and TRBJ1-4; the D gene is possibly TRBD1 (5 bases). This CDR3 is built from 15 residues. Trimming pared 1 base from V and 0 bases from J, leaving 9 bases between. Germline loops: CDR1 GTSNPN, CDR2 SVGIG (reference sequence). The CDR3 reads CAWSGTLPTNEKLFF. CDR3 nucleotides: TGTGCCTGGAGTGGGACACTTCCAACTAATGAAAAACTGTTTTTT.

The J gene is TRBJ2-3, the V gene TRBV9, with D perhaps matching TRBD2 (6 bases). V lost 0 bases, J lost 0 bases, and 17 bases lay in between. CDR1 SGDLS and CDR2 YYNGEE come from the germline V gene. The CDR3 contains 18 residues. The CDR3 nucleotides are TGTGCCAGCAGCGTAGGGTGGTTTGGCGGGATGAGCACAGATACGCAGTATTTT. It is translated as CASSVGWFGGMSTDTQYF.

This clone was counted between two and nine times. This chain joins TRBV5-1 and TRBJ2-1; possible D gene TRBD2, 6 bases. CDR1 and CDR2 (germline): SGHRS, YFSETQ. CDR3 size: 15 residues. V was cut by 0 bases and J by 0 bases, with 7 bases left in between. The CDR3 loop reads CASSLGGDSYNEQFF. The CDR3 DNA reads TGCGCCAGCAGCTTGGGGGGGGACTCCTACAATGAGCAGTTCTTC.

The chain employs TRBV30 and TRBJ1-2; no clear D. Trimming stripped 2 bases from V and 4 bases from J, with 11 bases between. Germline V lookup: CDR1 GTSNPN, CDR2 SVGIG (reference sequence). This CDR3 spans 13 amino acids. For the CDR3, the DNA is TGTGCCTGGAGTTGGGCGATGGCCTATGGCTACACCTTC. This translates into CAWSWAMAYGYTF.

This clone was found a few times. The chain employs TRBV18 and TRBJ1-2, with TRBD1 matching 7 bases. After removal of 2 bases from V and 10 bases from J, the junction contained 10 bases not matched to a gene. The CDR3 is 14 residues long. Germline CDR1 KGHSH, CDR2 LQKENI. CDR3 region: CASSPAGTDSHYTF. The CDR3 nucleotides read TGTGCCAGCTCACCAGCCGGGACAGACTCCCACTACACCTTC.

This chain uses TRBV29-1 with TRBJ2-5; TRBD2 agrees at 7 bases. Germline V gives CDR1 SQVTM, CDR2 ANQGSEA. Germline trimming cut 4 bases from V and 2 bases from J; bases unmatched to any gene: 10. This CDR3 has 15 amino acids. The CDR3 DNA is TGCAGCGTTGCAGCCGGGGGGACCGTACAAGAGACCCAGTACTTC. Amino acids: CSVAAGGTVQETQYF.

This clone came up a few times. The CDR3 nucleotides are TGTGCCAGCAGCCAAGTTTCCCCCGGCGGGGGTGATGATACGCAGTATTTT. Its translation: CASSQVSPGGGDDTQYF. The J gene is TRBJ2-3, the V gene TRBV4-2; 7 bases agree with TRBD2. V dropped 1 base and J dropped 6; count of bases not matched to a gene: 13. The CDR3 has 17 residues. Germline V CDR1 and CDR2: LGHNA, YNFKEQ.

The chain joins TRBV2 to TRBJ2-2; 7 nucleotides match TRBD1. The CDR3 loop spans 14 amino acids. CDR1 and CDR2 (germline): SNHLY, FYNNEI. The V and J ends lost 4 bases and 7 bases, in that order; junction bases with no gene match: 6. The DNA for the CDR3 is TGTGCCAGCAGTGCTCAGGGGGTCCTCGGGGAGCTGTTTTTT. It encodes CASSAQGVLGELFF.